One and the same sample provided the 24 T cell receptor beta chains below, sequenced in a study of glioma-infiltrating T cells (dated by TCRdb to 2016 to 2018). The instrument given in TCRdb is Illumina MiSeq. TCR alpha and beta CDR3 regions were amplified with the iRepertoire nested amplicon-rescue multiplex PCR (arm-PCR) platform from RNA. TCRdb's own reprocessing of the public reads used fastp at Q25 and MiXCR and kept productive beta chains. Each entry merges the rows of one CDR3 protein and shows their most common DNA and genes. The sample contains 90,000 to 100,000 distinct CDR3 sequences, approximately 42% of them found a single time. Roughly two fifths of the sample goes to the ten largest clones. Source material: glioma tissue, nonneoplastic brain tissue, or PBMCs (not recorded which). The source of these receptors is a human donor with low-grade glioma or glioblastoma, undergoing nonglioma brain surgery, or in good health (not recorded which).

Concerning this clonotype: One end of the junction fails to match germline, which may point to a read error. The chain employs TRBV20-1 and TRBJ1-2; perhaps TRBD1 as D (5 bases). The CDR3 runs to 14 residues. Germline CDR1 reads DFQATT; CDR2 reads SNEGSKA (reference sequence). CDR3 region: CSARDRQIPWGCTF. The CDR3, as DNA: TGCAGTGCTAGAGACCGACAGATACCCTGGGGCTGCACCTTC.

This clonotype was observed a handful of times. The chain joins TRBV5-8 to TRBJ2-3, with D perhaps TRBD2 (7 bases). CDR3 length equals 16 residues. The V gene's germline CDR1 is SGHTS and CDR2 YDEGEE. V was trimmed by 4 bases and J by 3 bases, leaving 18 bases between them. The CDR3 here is CASSPSLGGATDTQYF. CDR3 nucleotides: TGTGCCAGCAGCCCCTCCTTAGGGGGGGCTACAGATACGCAGTATTTT.

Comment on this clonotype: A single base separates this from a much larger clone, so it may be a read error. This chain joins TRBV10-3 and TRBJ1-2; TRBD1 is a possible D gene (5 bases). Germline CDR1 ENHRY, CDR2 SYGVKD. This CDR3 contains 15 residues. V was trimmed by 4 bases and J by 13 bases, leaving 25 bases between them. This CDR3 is CAISVSVTVVRSCTF. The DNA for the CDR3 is TGTGCCATCAGTGTGTCCGTGACAGTAGTGAGAAGCTGCACCTTC.

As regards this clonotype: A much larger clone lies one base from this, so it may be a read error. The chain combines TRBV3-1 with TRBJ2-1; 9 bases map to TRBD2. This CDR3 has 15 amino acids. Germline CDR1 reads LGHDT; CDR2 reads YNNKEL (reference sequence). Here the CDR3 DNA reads TGTGCCAGCAGCCTCCCTAGCGGGACCTACAGTGAGCAGTTCTTC. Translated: CASSLPSGTYSEQFF.

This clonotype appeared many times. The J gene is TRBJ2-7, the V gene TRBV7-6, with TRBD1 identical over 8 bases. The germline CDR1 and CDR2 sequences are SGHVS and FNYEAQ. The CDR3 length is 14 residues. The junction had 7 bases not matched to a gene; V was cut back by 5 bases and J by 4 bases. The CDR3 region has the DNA TGTGCCAGCAGCCCCGGGACAGGAATATACGAGCAGTACTTC. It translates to CASSPGTGIYEQYF. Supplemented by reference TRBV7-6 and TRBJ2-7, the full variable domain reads GAGVSQSPRYKVTKRGQDVALRCDPISGHVSLYWYRQALGQGPEFLTYFNYEAQQDKSGLPNDRFSAERPEGSISTLTIQRTEQRDSAMYRCASSPGTGIYEQYFGPGTRLTVT.

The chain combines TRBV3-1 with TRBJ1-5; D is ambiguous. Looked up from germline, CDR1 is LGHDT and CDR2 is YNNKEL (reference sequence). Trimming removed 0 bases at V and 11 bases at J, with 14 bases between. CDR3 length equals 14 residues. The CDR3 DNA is TGTGCCAGCAGCCAAGATTCCTCGGGCCATTCCCAGCATTTT. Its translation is CASSQDSSGHSQHF.

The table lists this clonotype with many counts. The CDR3, as DNA: TGTGCCAGCAGACAAACTCAGGTCACTGAAGCTTTCTTT. It yields the protein CASRQTQVTEAFF. The rearrangement uses TRBV6-1 and TRBJ1-1; D call uncertain. Deletions cut 6 bases from V and 4 bases from J, with 12 bases between. The CDR3 covers 13 residues. The germline V gene encodes CDR1 MNHNS and CDR2 SASEGT.

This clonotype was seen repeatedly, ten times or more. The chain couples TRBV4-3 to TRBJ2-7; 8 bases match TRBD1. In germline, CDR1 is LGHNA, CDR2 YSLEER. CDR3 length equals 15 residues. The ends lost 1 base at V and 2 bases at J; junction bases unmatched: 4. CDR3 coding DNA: TGCGCCAGCAGCCAAGGGACAGGGAACACCTACGAGCAGTACTTC. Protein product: CASSQGTGNTYEQYF.

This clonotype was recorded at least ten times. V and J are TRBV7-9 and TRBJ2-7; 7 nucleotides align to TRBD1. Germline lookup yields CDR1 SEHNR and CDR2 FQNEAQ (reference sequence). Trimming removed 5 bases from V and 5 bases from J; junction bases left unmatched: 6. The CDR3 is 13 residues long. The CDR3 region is CASSHTGDNEQYF. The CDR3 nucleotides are TGTGCCAGCAGCCATACAGGGGACAACGAGCAGTACTTC.

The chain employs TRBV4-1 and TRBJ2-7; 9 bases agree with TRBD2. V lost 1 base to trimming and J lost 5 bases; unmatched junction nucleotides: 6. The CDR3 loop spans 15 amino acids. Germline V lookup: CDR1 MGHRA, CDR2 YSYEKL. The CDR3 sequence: CASSQVSGSLDEQYF. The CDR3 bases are TGCGCCAGCAGCCAAGTTAGCGGGAGTCTCGACGAGCAGTACTTC.

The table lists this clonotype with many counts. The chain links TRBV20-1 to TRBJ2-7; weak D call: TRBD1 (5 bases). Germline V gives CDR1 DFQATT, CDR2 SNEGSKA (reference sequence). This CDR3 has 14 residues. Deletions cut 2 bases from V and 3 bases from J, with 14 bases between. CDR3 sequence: CSARSQGKSYEQYF. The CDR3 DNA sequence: TGCAGTGCTAGATCCCAGGGTAAGAGCTACGAGCAGTACTTC.

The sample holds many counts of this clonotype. The CDR3 loop reads CASSFGLTDTQYF. The CDR3 DNA sequence: TGTGCCAGTAGTTTTGGGCTTACAGATACGCAGTATTTT. The V and J genes are TRBV19 and TRBJ2-3; unclear D gene. This CDR3 has 13 residues. Germline loops: CDR1 LNHDA, CDR2 SQIVND (reference sequence). The ends were cut back, 5 bases at V and 3 bases at J, with 9 bases in the middle.

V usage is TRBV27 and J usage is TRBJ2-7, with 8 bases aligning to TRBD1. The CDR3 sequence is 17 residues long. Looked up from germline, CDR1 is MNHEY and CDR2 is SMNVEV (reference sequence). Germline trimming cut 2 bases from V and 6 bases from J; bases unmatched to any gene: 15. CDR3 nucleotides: TGTGCCAGCAGTTTAGGCATCTGGCAGGGGGCGGTCCCCGAGCAGTACTTC. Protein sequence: CASSLGIWQGAVPEQYF.

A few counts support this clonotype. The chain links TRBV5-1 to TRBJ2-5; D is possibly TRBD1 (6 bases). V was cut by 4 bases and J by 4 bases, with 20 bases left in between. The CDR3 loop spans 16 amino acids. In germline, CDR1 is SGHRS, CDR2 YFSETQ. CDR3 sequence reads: CASSGGRLAGRETQYF. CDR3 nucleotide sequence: TGCGCCAGCAGCGGGGGCCGGTTGGCGGGTAGAGAGACCCAGTACTTC. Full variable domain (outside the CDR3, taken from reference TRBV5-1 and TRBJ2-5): KAGVTQTPRYLIKTRGQQVTLSCSPISGHRSVSWYQQTPGQGLQFLFEYFSETQRNKGNFPGRFSGRQFSNSRSEMNVSTLELGDSALYLCASSGGRLAGRETQYFGPGTRLLVL.

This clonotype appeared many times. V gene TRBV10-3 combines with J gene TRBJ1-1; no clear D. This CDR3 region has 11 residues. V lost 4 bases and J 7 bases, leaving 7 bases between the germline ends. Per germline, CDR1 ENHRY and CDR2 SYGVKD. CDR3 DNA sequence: TGTGCCATCAGTGCAGGCAGTGAAGCTTTCTTT. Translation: CAISAGSEAFF.

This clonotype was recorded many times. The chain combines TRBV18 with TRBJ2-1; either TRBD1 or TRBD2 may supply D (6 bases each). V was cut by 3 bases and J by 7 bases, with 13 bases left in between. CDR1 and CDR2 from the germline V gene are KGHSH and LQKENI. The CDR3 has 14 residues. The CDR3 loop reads CASSPYGGQNEQFF. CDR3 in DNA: TGTGCCAGCTCACCGTATGGGGGGCAGAATGAGCAGTTCTTC. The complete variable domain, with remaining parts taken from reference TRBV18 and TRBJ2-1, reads NAGVMQNPRHLVRRRGQEARLRCSPMKGHSHVYWYRQLPEEGLKFMVYLQKENIIDESGMPKERFSAEFPKEGPSILRIQQVVRGDSAAYFCASSPYGGQNEQFFGPGTRLTVL.

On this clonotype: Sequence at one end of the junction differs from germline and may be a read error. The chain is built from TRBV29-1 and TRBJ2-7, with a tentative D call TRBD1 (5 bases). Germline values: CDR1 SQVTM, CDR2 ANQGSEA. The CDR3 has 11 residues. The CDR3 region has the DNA TGCAACGTTGGTATAGGGGACGAGCAGTACTTC. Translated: CNVGIGDEQYF.

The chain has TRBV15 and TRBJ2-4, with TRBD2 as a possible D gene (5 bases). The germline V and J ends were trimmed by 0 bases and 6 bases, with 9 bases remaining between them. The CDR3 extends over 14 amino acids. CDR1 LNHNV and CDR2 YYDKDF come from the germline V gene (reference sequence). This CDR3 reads CATSRDSGLNIQYF. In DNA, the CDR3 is TGTGCCACCAGCAGAGATTCGGGGTTAAACATTCAGTACTTC.

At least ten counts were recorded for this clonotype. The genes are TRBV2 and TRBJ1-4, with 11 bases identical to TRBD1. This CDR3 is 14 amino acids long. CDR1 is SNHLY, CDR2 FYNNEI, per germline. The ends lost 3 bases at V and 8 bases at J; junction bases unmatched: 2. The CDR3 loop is CASSEDRGREKLFF. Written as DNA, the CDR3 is TGTGCCAGCAGTGAGGACAGGGGGCGAGAAAAACTGTTTTTT.

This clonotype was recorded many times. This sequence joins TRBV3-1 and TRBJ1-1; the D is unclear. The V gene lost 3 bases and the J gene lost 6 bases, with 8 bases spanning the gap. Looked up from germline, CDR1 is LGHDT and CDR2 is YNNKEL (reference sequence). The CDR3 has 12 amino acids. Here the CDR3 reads CASSQRHSEAFF. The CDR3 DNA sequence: TGTGCCAGCAGCCAGAGACACTCTGAAGCTTTCTTT.

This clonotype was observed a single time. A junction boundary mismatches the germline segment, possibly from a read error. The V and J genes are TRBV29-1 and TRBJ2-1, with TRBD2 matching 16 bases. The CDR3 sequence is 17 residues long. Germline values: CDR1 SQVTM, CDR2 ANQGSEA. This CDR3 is CSVGGTSGGVFNYEKFF. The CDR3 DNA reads TGCAGCGTTGGGGGGACTAGCGGGGGGGTGTTTAACTATGAGAAGTTCTTC.

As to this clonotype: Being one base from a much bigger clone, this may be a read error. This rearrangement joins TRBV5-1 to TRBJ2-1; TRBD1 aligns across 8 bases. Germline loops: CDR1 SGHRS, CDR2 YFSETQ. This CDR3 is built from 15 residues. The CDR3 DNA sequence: TGCGCCAGCGGCTTGGCAGGGGGCATGTACAATGAGCAGTTCTTC. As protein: CASGLAGGMYNEQFF.

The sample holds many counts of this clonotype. As DNA, the CDR3 is TGTGCCAGTAGTATCGGAGGAGGGGGAGGAGAAAAACTGTTTTTT. This gives the protein CASSIGGGGGEKLFF. The chain couples TRBV19 to TRBJ1-4, with D perhaps TRBD1 (6 bases). Deletions cut 3 bases from V and 8 bases from J, with 16 bases between. CDR3 length: 15 residues. Germline V CDR1 and CDR2: LNHDA, SQIVND (reference sequence).

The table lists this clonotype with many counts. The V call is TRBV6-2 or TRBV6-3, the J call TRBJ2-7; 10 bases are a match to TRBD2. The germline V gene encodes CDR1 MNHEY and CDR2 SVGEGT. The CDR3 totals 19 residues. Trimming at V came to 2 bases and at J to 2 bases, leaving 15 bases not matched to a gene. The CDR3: CASSYPIPSGSELAYEQYF. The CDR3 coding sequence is TGTGCCAGCAGTTACCCCATACCTAGCGGGAGTGAATTGGCCTACGAGCAGTACTTC.